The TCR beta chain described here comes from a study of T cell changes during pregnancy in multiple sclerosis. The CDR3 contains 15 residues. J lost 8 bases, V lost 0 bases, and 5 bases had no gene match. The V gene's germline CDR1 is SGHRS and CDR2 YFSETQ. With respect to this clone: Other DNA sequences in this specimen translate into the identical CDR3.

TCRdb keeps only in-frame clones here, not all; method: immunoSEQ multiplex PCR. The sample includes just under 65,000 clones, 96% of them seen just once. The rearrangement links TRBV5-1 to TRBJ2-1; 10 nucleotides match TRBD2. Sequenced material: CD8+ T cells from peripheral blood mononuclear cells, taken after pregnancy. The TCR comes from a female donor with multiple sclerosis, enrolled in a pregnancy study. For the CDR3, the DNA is TGCGCCAGCAGCTTGGGGCTAGCGGGAGTGGATGAGCAGTTCTTC. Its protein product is CASSLGLAGVDEQFF.